This entry lists 18 T cell receptor beta chains sequenced from one sample in a study of identical twins. TCRdb re-called the 5' RACE reads with MiXCR, one entry per CDR3 protein. The data contain 500,000 to 550,000 distinct CDR3 sequences, around 20% of them singletons. The same data also contributed to another study, on T cells expressing NK-cell markers.

The specimen was CD4+ T cells sorted from blood. These receptors all come from a young woman in good health.

The chain links TRBV29-1 to TRBJ1-1; D gene ambiguous. From germline, CDR1 is SQVTM and CDR2 ANQGSEA. The CDR3 loop spans 12 amino acids. Between the trimmed V and J ends, which lost 5 bases and 3 bases, there was a span of 10 bases. Here the CDR3 reads CSVLVGDTEAFF. CDR3 sequence (DNA): TGCAGCGTTTTGGTTGGGGACACTGAAGCTTTCTTT.

The chain joins TRBV20-1 to TRBJ1-1, with unresolved D. The CDR3 spans 11 residues. The V end was cut by 4 bases, the J end by 11 bases, with 14 bases between. Germline loops: CDR1 DFQATT, CDR2 SNEGSKA (reference sequence). CDR3: CSATPVQRAFF. The CDR3 nucleotides are TGCAGTGCTACCCCGGTACAGAGGGCTTTCTTT.

The chain carries TRBV5-1 and TRBJ2-5; D is unresolved. V gave up 4 bases and J gave up 5 bases, with 21 bases separating them. Germline V gives CDR1 SGHRS, CDR2 YFSETQ. This CDR3 is built from 16 residues. This chain's CDR3 is CASSEGASPIAETQYF. The CDR3 region has the DNA TGCGCCAGCAGCGAAGGAGCCTCCCCGATTGCGGAGACCCAGTACTTC.

This chain uses TRBV9 with TRBJ2-7; the match to TRBD1 covers 7 bases. Germline CDR1 reads SGDLS; CDR2 reads YYNGEE. V lost 3 bases, J lost 4 bases, and 10 bases stayed unmatched. CDR3 length equals 15 residues. Here the CDR3 reads CASSAGGQGSYEQYF. DNA of the CDR3: TGTGCCAGCAGCGCAGGGGGACAAGGGTCGTACGAGCAGTACTTC.

The chain couples TRBV7-9 to TRBJ2-3, with D tentatively TRBD2 (6 bases). Per germline, CDR1 SEHNR and CDR2 FQNEAQ (reference sequence). The CDR3 has 14 amino acids. V was cut by 0 bases and J by 7 bases, with 11 bases left in between. This CDR3 is CASSLALRGNTQYF. Here the CDR3 DNA reads TGTGCCAGCAGCTTAGCTCTCCGCGGGAATACGCAGTATTTT.

The CDR3 reads CASNREQETQYF. CDR3 bases: TGCGCCAGTAACAGGGAGCAAGAGACCCAGTACTTC. This chain uses TRBV5-1 with TRBJ2-5, with D possibly being TRBD1 (6 bases). V shed 8 bases and J shed 2 bases, with 10 bases lying between them. This CDR3 has 12 residues. Germline CDR1 and CDR2: SGHRS and YFSETQ.

This clonotype has a count of ten or more. The rearrangement joins TRBV7-8 to TRBJ1-4; D remains unclear. V was cut by 2 bases and J by 7 bases, with 20 bases left in between. This CDR3 has 17 amino acids. Looked up from germline, CDR1 is SGHVS and CDR2 is FQNEAQ. Here the CDR3 reads CASSLRIGPVGSEKLFF. The CDR3 region has the DNA TGTGCCAGCAGCTTACGGATTGGCCCTGTAGGGTCTGAAAAACTGTTTTTT.

This chain connects TRBV29-1 to TRBJ2-2, with D possibly TRBD2 on 5 matching bases. CDR3 length: 15 amino acids. Germline V lookup: CDR1 SQVTM, CDR2 ANQGSEA. With 3 bases removed from V and 1 base from J, the gap between germline ends came to 12 bases. As DNA, the CDR3 is TGCAGCGTTGACGGGGTATCCGGGAACACCGGGGAGCTGTTTTTT. This gives the protein CSVDGVSGNTGELFF.

V gene TRBV5-1 combines with J gene TRBJ2-1, with D tentatively TRBD2 (5 bases). Between the trimmed V and J ends, which lost 6 bases and 12 bases, there was a span of 13 bases. Germline CDR1 and CDR2: SGHRS and YFSETQ. The CDR3 runs 11 residues. Here the CDR3 reads CASKSQDWQFF. Here the CDR3 DNA reads TGCGCCAGCAAGTCTCAGGACTGGCAGTTCTTC.

This clonotype showed up just a few times. This chain uses TRBV5-1 with TRBJ2-3, with D uncertain. The CDR3 covers 15 residues. Trimming removed 0 bases at V and 1 base at J, with 9 bases between. The germline gives CDR1 SGHRS, CDR2 YFSETQ. CDR3 in amino acids: CASSLDYSGTDTQYF. In DNA form, the CDR3 reads TGCGCCAGCAGCTTGGACTATTCTGGCACAGATACGCAGTATTTT. The full variable domain, rest sourced from reference TRBV5-1 and TRBJ2-3, is KAGVTQTPRYLIKTRGQQVTLSCSPISGHRSVSWYQQTPGQGLQFLFEYFSETQRNKGNFPGRFSGRQFSNSRSEMNVSTLELGDSALYLCASSLDYSGTDTQYFGPGTRLTVL.

V usage is TRBV5-6 and J usage is TRBJ2-2; 7 bases line up with TRBD1. CDR1 SGHDT and CDR2 YYEEEE come from the germline V gene. J lost 3 bases, V lost 3 bases, and 5 bases had no gene match. This CDR3 contains 15 residues. The CDR3 DNA is TGTGCCAGCAGCTCATACGACAGGGACACCGGGGAGCTGTTTTTT. Its protein product is CASSSYDRDTGELFF.

This clonotype was counted only a few times. The rearrangement joins TRBV20-1 to TRBJ1-5; D gene uncertain. This CDR3 contains 12 residues. Germline values: CDR1 DFQATT, CDR2 SNEGSKA (reference sequence). Trimming removed 3 bases at V and 6 bases at J, with 9 bases between. The CDR3 nucleotides read TGCAGTGCTAGGGGAAGGATTCAGCCCCAGCATTTT. Translated: CSARGRIQPQHF.

This clonotype was seen more than once but under ten times. J is TRBJ2-7 and V is TRBV20-1; 8 bases agree with TRBD2. The CDR3 length is 15 residues. After removal of 5 bases from V and 0 bases from J, the junction contained 9 bases not matched to a gene. Per the germline V gene, CDR1 is DFQATT and CDR2 is SNEGSKA (reference sequence). CDR3 nucleotides: TGCAGTGCTGAGAATGCGGGAGGTAACTCCTACGAGCAGTACTTC. This translates into CSAENAGGNSYEQYF.

The J gene is TRBJ2-7, the V gene TRBV29-1, with D perhaps matching TRBD1 or TRBD2 (6 bases each). The V gene lost 5 bases and the J gene lost 3 bases, with 20 bases spanning the gap. Per the germline V gene, CDR1 is SQVTM and CDR2 is ANQGSEA. The CDR3 loop spans 15 amino acids. CDR3 protein: CSVLGGSALYYEQYF. CDR3 in DNA: TGCAGCGTTCTAGGGGGGTCAGCACTTTACTACGAGCAGTACTTC.

The chain employs TRBV11-2 and TRBJ2-5; unclear D gene. This CDR3 comprises 12 residues. CDR1 and CDR2 from the germline V gene are SGHAT and FQNNGV. V was trimmed by 1 base and J by 5 bases, leaving 5 bases between them. The CDR3 DNA sequence: TGTGCCAGCAGCTTAGTTCATGAGACCCAGTACTTC. Translated, it gives CASSLVHETQYF.

The V call is TRBV20-1, the J call TRBJ1-2, with D unresolved. The CDR3 sequence is 12 residues long. Germline CDR1 reads DFQATT; CDR2 reads SNEGSKA (reference sequence). Between the trimmed V and J ends, which lost 1 base and 8 bases, there was a span of 11 bases. CDR3 bases: TGCAGTGCTAGAGTTGGTCTGCGGGGCTACACCTTC. Its protein product is CSARVGLRGYTF.

The chain carries TRBV6-2 or TRBV6-3 and TRBJ2-7; D might be TRBD2 (5 bases). The CDR3 consists of 15 residues. Trimming cost V 2 bases and J 0 bases, with 11 bases left between them. Germline-derived CDR1 and CDR2 are MNHEY and SVGEGT. The CDR3 DNA reads as TGTGCCAGCAGTTACCGAGGGATGAGCTCCTACGAGCAGTACTTC. Residues: CASSYRGMSSYEQYF.

This clonotype was counted only a few times. This chain uses TRBV20-1 with TRBJ2-5; D gene unclear. Deletions cut 3 bases from V and 2 bases from J, with 7 bases between. Germline V gene lookup returns CDR1 DFQATT and CDR2 SNEGSKA (reference sequence). The CDR3 has 12 amino acids. The CDR3 loop is CSASQRQETQYF. The CDR3 nucleotides read TGCAGTGCTAGTCAAAGACAAGAGACCCAGTACTTC.